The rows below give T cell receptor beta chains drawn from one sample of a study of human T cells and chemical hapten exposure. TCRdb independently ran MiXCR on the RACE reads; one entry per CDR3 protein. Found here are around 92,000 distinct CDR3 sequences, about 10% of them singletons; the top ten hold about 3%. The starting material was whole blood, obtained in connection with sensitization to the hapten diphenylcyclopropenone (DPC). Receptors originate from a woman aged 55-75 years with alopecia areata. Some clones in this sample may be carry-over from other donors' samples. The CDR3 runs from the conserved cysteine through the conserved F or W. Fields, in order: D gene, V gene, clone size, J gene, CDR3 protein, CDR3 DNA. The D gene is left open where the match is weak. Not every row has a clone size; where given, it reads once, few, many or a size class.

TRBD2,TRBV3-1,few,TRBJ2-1,CASSQGPTTSLEQFF,TGTGCCAGCAGCCAAGGCCCAACGACTAGCCTTGAGCAGTTCTTC
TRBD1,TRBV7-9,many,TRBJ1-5,CASSPDRGSQPQHF,TGTGCCAGCAGCCCCGACAGGGGCAGTCAGCCCCAGCATTTT
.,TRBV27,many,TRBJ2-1,CASSFSGRRPEQFF,TGTGCCAGCAGTTTTAGTGGACGCCGCCCCGAGCAGTTCTTC
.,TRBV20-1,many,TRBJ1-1,CSARPLPDTEAFF,TGCAGTGCTAGGCCCCTACCAGACACTGAAGCTTTCTTT
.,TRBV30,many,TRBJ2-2,CAWSVSGTGELFF,TGTGCCTGGAGTGTATCTGGTACCGGGGAGCTGTTTTTT
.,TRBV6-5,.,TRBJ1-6,CASSYSSGTGPDSPLHF,TGTGCCAGCAGTTACTCGTCGGGGACGGGCCCCGATTCACCCCTCCACTTT
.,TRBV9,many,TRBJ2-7,CASSQTGLREQYF,TGTGCCAGCAGTCAAACAGGGCTGCGCGAGCAGTACTTC
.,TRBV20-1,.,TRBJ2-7,CSAKRPQSREQYF,TGCAGTGCTAAGAGGCCACAATCGCGGGAGCAGTACTTC
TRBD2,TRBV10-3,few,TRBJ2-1,CAISWTSGEVNEQFF,TGTGCCATCAGTTGGACTAGCGGGGAAGTCAATGAGCAGTTCTTC
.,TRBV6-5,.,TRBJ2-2,CASSYAFRGMDAGELFF,TGTGCCAGCAGTTACGCTTTTCGGGGTATGGACGCCGGGGAGCTGTTTTTT
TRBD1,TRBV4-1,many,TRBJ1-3,CASSQETGYSGNTIYF,TGCGCCAGCAGCCAAGAGACAGGGTACTCTGGAAACACCATATATTTT
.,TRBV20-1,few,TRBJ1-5,CSASILRAQHF,TGCAGTGCTAGCATCCTTCGGGCCCAGCATTTT
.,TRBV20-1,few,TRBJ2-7,CSAQNGAGDPYEQYF,TGCAGTGCACAAAACGGGGCAGGGGACCCCTACGAGCAGTACTTC
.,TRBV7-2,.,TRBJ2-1,CASSPRQRGSGNEQFF,TGTGCCAGCAGCCCCCGGCAGAGGGGTAGTGGTAATGAGCAGTTCTTC
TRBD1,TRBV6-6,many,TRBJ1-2,CASSLDRDRGAYGYTF,TGTGCCAGCAGTTTGGACCGGGACAGGGGGGCCTATGGCTACACCTTC
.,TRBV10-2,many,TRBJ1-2,CASSGRDNGYTF,TGCGCCAGCTCGGGCCGGGACAATGGCTACACCTTC
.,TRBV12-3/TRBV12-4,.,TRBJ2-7,CASRPFGRSGYEQYF,TGTGCCAGCAGGCCCTTTGGACGGAGCGGATACGAGCAGTACTTC